This T cell receptor beta chain was observed in a study of cytomegalovirus exposure and HLA in healthy donors. The CDR3 has 14 residues. V lost 7 bases and J lost 1, with 14 bases in between. The germline gives CDR1 WNHNN, CDR2 SYGVQD (reference sequence). Amplification used 60 Vbeta primers and 13 Jbeta primers. Clones were read by immunoSEQ multiplex PCR, and TCRdb kept only the in-frame ones, dropping some. The data show hundreds of thousands of clones, more than 75% seen once. This clone was recorded once. The chain has TRBV10-1 and TRBJ2-7, with D perhaps matching TRBD1 (6 bases). Sequences were obtained from PBMCs. The sequence was collected from a male donor in good health and CMV-seronegative. In nucleotides, the CDR3 is TGCGCCAGCAATTCCTCAGGGGTGTCCTACGAGCAGTACTTC. Translating gives CASNSSGVSYEQYF.